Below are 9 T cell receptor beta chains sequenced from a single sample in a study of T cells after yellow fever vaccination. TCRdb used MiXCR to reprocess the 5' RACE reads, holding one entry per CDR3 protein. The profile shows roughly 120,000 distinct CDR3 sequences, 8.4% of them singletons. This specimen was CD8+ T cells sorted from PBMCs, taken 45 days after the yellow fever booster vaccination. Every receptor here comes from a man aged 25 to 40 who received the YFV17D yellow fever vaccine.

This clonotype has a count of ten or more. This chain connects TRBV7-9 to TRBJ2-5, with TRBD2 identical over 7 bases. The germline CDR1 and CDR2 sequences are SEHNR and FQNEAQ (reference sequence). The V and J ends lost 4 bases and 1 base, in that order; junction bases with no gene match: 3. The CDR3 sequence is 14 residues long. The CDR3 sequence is CASSSGGVQETQYF. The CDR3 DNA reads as TGTGCCAGCAGCTCGGGGGGAGTCCAAGAGACCCAGTACTTC.

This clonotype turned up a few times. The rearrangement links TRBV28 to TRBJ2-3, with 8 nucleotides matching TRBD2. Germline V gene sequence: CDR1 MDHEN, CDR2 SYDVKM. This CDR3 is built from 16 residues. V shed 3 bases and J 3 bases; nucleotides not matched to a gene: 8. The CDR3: CASSLGAGVGTDTQYF. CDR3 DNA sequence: TGTGCCAGCAGTTTGGGAGCGGGAGTGGGTACAGATACGCAGTATTTT.

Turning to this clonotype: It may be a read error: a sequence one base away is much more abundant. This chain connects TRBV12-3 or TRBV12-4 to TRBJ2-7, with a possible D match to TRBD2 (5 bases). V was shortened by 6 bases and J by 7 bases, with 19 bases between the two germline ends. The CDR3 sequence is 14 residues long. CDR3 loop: CASSPSHGIGEQYF. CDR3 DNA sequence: TGTGCCAGCAGCCCCTCTCACGGGATTGGGGAGCAGTACTTC.

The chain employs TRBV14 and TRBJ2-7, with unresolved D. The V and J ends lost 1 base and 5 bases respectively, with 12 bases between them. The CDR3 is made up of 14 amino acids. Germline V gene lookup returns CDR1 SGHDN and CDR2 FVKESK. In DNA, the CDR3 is TGTGCCAGCAGCCAAGTCGCTAGTTGGGACGAGCAGTACTTC. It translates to CASSQVASWDEQYF.

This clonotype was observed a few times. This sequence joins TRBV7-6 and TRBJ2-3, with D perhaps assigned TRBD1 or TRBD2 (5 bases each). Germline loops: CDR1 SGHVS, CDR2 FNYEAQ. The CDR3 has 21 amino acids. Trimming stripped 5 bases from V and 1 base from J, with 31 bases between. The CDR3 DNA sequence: TGTGCCAGCAGCGGACCCCGGGGCCTAGACCCTGGGGGAAGACGCACAGATACGCAGTATTTT. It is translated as CASSGPRGLDPGGRRTDTQYF. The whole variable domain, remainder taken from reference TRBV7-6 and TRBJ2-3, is GAGVSQSPRYKVTKRGQDVALRCDPISGHVSLYWYRQALGQGPEFLTYFNYEAQQDKSGLPNDRFSAERPEGSISTLTIQRTEQRDSAMYRCASSGPRGLDPGGRRTDTQYFGPGTRLTVL.

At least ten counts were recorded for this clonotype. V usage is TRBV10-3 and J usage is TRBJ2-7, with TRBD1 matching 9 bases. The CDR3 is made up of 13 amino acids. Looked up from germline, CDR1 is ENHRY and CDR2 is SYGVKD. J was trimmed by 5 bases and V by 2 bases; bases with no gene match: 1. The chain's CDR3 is CAISEGQGNEQYF. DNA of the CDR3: TGTGCCATCAGTGAGGGACAGGGGAACGAGCAGTACTTC.

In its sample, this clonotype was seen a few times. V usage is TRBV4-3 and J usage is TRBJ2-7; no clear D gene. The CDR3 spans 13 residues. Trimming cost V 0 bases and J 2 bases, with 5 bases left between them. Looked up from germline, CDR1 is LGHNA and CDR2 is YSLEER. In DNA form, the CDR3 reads TGCGCCAGCAGCCAAGAGCTCACCTACGAGCAGTACTTC. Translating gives CASSQELTYEQYF.

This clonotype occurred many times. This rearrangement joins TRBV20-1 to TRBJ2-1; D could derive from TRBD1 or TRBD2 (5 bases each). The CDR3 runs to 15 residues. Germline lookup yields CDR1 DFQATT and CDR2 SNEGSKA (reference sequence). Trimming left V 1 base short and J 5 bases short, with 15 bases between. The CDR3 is CSARGALGEHNEQFF. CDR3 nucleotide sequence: TGCAGTGCTAGAGGTGCCTTGGGGGAGCACAATGAGCAGTTCTTC.

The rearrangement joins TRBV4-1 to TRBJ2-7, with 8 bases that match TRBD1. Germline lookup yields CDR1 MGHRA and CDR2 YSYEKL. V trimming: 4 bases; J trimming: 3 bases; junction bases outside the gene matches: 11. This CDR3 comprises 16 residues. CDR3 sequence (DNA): TGCGCCAGCAGCCCTTATCATACAGGGGGAAGCTACGAGCAGTACTTC. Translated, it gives CASSPYHTGGSYEQYF.